A selection of T cell receptor beta chains follows, all from one sample in a study of blood T cells in healthy people across ages. Using its own MiXCR run on the 5' RACE reads, TCRdb lists one record per CDR3 protein. The sample lists some 1.5 million distinct CDR3 sequences; 28% were seen once. Material: blood. The receptors stem from a woman between 25 and 40 years old in good health. The CDR3 runs from the conserved cysteine through the conserved F or W. The D gene is left open where the match is weak. Rows may omit the clone size; those that give it use once, few, many or a size class.

V gene	clone size	J gene	CDR3 length	D gene	CDR3 protein	CDR3 DNA
TRBV5-6	.	TRBJ2-7	14	.	CASSLVEGPYEQYF	TGTGCCAGCAGCTTGGTAGAGGGACCCTACGAGCAGTACTTC
TRBV7-9	few	TRBJ1-1	13	.	CASNRGGDTEAFF	TGTGCCAGCAACAGAGGGGGGGACACTGAAGCTTTCTTT
TRBV7-3	many	TRBJ2-6	17	TRBD1	CASSSTGILSGANVLTF	TGTGCCAGCAGCTCGACAGGGATTCTCTCTGGGGCCAACGTCCTGACTTTC
TRBV5-1	.	TRBJ2-4	17	.	CASSLPPRQGGKNIQYF	TGCGCCAGCAGCTTGCCTCCCCGGCAGGGCGGCAAAAACATTCAGTACTTC
TRBV25-1	.	TRBJ1-6	18	.	CASSEYRGGEGYNSPLHF	TGTGCCAGCAGTGAATATCGCGGGGGAGAGGGGTATAATTCACCCCTCCACTTT
TRBV5-6	once	TRBJ1-3	11	.	CASSLANTIYF	TGTGCCAGCAGCTTGGCAAACACCATATATTTT
TRBV6-5	many	TRBJ2-2	15	TRBD1	CASSYGTGYTGELFF	TGTGCCAGCAGTTACGGGACAGGCTATACCGGGGAGCTGTTTTTT
TRBV28	.	TRBJ1-2	13	.	CASRLLDRYGYTF	TGTGCCAGCAGGCTCCTTGACAGATATGGCTACACCTTC
TRBV2	few	TRBJ2-1	16	TRBD2	CASSVTGTSGGNEQFF	TGTGCCAGCAGTGTAACTGGGACTAGCGGGGGGAATGAGCAGTTCTTC
TRBV29-1	many	TRBJ2-7	13	TRBD1	CSVHRTGAYEQYF	TGCAGCGTCCACCGGACAGGGGCCTACGAGCAGTACTTC
TRBV10-2	.	TRBJ2-2	17	TRBD2	CASSDPSGGAYTGELFF	TGCGCCAGCAGTGACCCTAGCGGGGGGGCTTACACCGGGGAGCTGTTTTTT
TRBV5-5	few	TRBJ1-1	11	.	CASSPDEAAFF	TGTGCCAGCAGCCCTGACGAGGCAGCTTTCTTT
TRBV20-1	.	TRBJ2-7	12	.	CSAIPGVHEQYF	TGCAGTGCTATACCAGGGGTCCACGAGCAGTACTTC
TRBV6-5	.	TRBJ1-2	14	.	CASRGPGLGYGYTF	TGTGCCAGCAGAGGACCGGGACTGGGGTATGGCTACACCTTC
TRBV9	few	TRBJ2-5	15	TRBD2	CASSGLAGRQETQYF	TGTGCCAGCAGCGGACTAGCGGGCCGCCAAGAGACCCAGTACTTC
TRBV4-1	.	TRBJ1-2	16	TRBD1	CASSQGTGGTLYGYTF	TGCGCCAGCAGCCAGGGGACAGGGGGCACCCTCTATGGCTACACCTTC
TRBV7-2	.	TRBJ2-3	15	TRBD2	CASSLRTSNTDTQYF	TGTGCCAGCAGCTTGAGGACTAGCAACACAGATACGCAGTATTTT
TRBV20-1	few	TRBJ2-3	15	TRBD1	CSARDFGQGTDTQYF	TGCAGTGCTAGAGATTTTGGACAGGGCACAGATACGCAGTATTTT
TRBV30	few	TRBJ2-3	14	TRBD2	CAWSVSGGAGTQYF	TGTGCCTGGAGTGTAAGCGGGGGTGCAGGGACGCAGTATTTT
TRBV6-5	few	TRBJ2-3	13	.	CASSYTRTDTQYF	TGTGCCAGCAGTTATACTCGCACAGATACGCAGTATTTT
TRBV20-1	few	TRBJ2-5	14	TRBD2	CSARSLAGVETQYF	TGCAGTGCTAGGAGTTTAGCGGGAGTAGAGACCCAGTACTTC
TRBV11-1	.	TRBJ2-2	16	TRBD2	CASSPLPSGRTGELFF	TGTGCCAGCAGCCCTCTCCCTAGCGGTCGGACCGGGGAGCTGTTTTTT
TRBV9	few	TRBJ1-6	14	.	CASTEGGYNSPLHF	TGTGCCAGCACTGAGGGGGGTTATAATTCACCCCTCCACTTT
TRBV30	.	TRBJ1-5	13	.	CAWSIEDSQPQHF	TGTGCCTGGAGTATTGAGGACTCTCAGCCCCAGCATTTT
TRBV30	.	TRBJ1-1	14	.	CAWSFHRANTEAFF	TGTGCCTGGAGTTTCCACAGGGCAAACACTGAAGCTTTCTTT
TRBV9	many	TRBJ2-1	15	TRBD2	CASSVGTSGDNEQFF	TGTGCCAGCAGCGTGGGGACTAGCGGGGACAATGAGCAGTTCTTC
TRBV11-2	.	TRBJ2-7	18	TRBD2	CASSSPVLAGGMDNEQYF	TGTGCCAGCAGCTCCCCCGTCCTAGCGGGGGGGATGGACAATGAGCAGTACTTC
TRBV15	few	TRBJ1-4	16	.	CATTAPGPLGREKLFF	TGTGCCACGACGGCTCCGGGACCTCTGGGTAGGGAAAAACTGTTTTTT
TRBV7-2	many	TRBJ1-4	14	.	CASSPHQKTEKLFF	TGTGCCAGCAGCCCCCACCAGAAGACGGAAAAACTGTTTTTT
TRBV21-1	.	TRBJ1-2	19	.	CASSKARWEAGPLARGYTF	TGTGCCAGCAGCAAAGCAAGGTGGGAGGCAGGACCCCTCGCACGTGGCTACACCTTC
TRBV20-1	.	TRBJ2-1	14	TRBD2	CSAGLAGNYNEQFF	TGCAGTGCCGGACTAGCGGGGAACTACAATGAGCAGTTCTTC
TRBV20-1	few	TRBJ1-5	13	.	CSATTGGDQPQHF	TGCAGTGCTACCACGGGGGGGGATCAGCCCCAGCATTTT